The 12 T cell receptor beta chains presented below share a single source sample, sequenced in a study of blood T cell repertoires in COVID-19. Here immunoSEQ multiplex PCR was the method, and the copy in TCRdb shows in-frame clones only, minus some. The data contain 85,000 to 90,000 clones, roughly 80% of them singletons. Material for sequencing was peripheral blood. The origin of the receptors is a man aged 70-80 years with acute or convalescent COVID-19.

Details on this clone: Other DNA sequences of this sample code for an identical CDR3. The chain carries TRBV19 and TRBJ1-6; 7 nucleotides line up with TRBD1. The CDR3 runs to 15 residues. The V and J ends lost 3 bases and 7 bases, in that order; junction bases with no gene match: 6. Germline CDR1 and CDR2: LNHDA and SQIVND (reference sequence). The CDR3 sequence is CASSISPRGNSPLHF. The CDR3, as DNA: TGTGCCAGTAGTATTTCCCCCAGGGGGAATTCACCCCTCCACTTT.

In nucleotides, the CDR3 is TGTGCCAGCAGCTTAGTGGCAGGGCAGGGAACCGGGGAGCTGTTTTTT. Its protein product is CASSLVAGQGTGELFF. This chain connects TRBV7-2 to TRBJ2-2; perhaps TRBD1 as D (5 bases). Germline V gene data show CDR1 as SGHTA and CDR2 as FQGNSA. The CDR3 contains 16 residues. With 1 base removed from V and 5 bases from J, the gap between germline ends came to 14 bases.

CDR3 in DNA: TGTGCCAGCAGACCTACTGGCACCGGGGAGCTGTTTTTT. It codes for CASRPTGTGELFF. The chain couples TRBV3-1 (or the pseudogene TRBV3-2) to TRBJ2-2; the D is unclear. The germline V gene encodes CDR1 LGHDT and CDR2 YNNKEL (reference sequence). V lost 6 bases to trimming and J lost 4 bases, with 9 bases between them. The CDR3 spans 13 residues.

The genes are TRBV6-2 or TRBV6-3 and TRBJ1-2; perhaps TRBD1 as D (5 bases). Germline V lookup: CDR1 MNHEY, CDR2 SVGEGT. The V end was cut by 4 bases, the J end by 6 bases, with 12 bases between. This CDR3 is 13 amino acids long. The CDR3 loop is CASSWGSRDGYTF. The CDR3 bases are TGTGCCAGCAGTTGGGGCAGTCGAGATGGCTACACCTTC.

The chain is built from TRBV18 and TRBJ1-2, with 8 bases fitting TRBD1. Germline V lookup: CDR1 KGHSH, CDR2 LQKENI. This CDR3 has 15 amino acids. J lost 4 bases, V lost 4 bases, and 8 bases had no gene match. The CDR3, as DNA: TGTGCCAGCTCACTTTCTACAGGGGGTTCCTATGGCTACACCTTC. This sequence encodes CASSLSTGGSYGYTF.

DNA for the CDR3: TGCGCCAGCAGCCCACTCGTAGCCCAGCATTTT. Encoded protein: CASSPLVAQHF. The V and J genes are TRBV4-1 and TRBJ1-5; D remains ambiguous. The length of the CDR3 is 11 residues. Germline CDR1 and CDR2: MGHRA and YSYEKL. V was cut by 4 bases and J by 11 bases, with 9 bases left in between.

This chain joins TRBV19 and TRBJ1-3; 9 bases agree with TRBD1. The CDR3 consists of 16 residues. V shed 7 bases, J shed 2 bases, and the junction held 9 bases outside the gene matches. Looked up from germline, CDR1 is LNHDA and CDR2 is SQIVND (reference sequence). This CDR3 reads CASTPGQGSTGNTIYF. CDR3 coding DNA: TGTGCCAGTACCCCGGGACAGGGATCCACTGGAAACACCATATATTTT.

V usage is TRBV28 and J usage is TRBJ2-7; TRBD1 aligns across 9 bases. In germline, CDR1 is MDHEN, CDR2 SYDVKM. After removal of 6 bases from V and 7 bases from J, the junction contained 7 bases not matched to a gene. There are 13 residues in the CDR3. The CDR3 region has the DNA TGTGCCAGCAGAACAGGGGGCGCGGGGGAGCAGTACGTC. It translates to CASRTGGAGEQYV.

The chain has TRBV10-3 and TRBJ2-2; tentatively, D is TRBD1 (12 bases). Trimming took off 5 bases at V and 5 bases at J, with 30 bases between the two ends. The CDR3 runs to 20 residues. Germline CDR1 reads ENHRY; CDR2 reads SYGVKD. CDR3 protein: CAISPGTGGWGTSGTGELFF. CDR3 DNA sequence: TGTGCCATCAGTCCCGGGACAGGGGGCTGGGGGACTAGCGGTACCGGGGAGCTGTTTTTT.

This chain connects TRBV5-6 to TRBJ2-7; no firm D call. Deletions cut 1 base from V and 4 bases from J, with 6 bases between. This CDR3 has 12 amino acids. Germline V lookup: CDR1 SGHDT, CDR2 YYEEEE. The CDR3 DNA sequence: TGTGCCAGCAGCTTGATCTCTTACGAGCAGTACTTC. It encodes CASSLISYEQYF.

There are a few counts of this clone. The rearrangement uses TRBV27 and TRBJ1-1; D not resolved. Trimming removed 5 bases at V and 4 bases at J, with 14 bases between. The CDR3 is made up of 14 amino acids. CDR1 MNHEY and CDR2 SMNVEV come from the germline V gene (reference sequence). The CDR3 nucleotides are TGTGCCAGCAGTCCTCAGAGGGCTGGCACTGAAGCTTTCTTT. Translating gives CASSPQRAGTEAFF.

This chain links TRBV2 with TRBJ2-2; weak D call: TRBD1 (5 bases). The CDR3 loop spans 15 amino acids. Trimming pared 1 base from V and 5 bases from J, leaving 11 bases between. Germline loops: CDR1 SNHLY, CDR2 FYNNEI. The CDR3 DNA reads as TGTGCCAGCAGTGAAGGCGGCAGGGTAACCGGGGAGCTGTTTTTT. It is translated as CASSEGGRVTGELFF.